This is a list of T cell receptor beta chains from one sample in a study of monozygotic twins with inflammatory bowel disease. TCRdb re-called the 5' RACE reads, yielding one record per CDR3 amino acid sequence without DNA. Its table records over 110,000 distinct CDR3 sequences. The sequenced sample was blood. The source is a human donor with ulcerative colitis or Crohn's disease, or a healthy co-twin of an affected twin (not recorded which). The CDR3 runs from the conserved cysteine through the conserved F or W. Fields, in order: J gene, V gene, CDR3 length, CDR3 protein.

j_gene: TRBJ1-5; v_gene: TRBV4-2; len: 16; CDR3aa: CASSQDWGRAEQPQHF
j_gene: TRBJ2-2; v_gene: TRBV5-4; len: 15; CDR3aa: CASSGPGQRTEELFF
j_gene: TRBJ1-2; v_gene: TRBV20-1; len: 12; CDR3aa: CSADRQTYGYTF
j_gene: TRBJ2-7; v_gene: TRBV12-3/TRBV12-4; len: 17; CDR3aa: CASSFRWLAGGLGEQYF
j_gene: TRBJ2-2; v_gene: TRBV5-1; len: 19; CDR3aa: CASSPDPGLAGGLTGELFF
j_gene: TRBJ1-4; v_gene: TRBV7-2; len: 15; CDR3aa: CASSPIGWGGEKLFF
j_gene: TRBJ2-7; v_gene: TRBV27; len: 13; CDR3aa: CASSPSRLREQYF
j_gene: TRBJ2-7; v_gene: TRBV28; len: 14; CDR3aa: CASSRPGLAGEQYF
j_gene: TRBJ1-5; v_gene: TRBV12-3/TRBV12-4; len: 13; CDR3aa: CASSLAENQPQHF
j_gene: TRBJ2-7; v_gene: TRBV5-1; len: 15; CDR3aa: CASSWTGTGYYEQYF
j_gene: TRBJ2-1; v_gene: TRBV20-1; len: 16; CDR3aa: CSARDARGSSYNEQFF
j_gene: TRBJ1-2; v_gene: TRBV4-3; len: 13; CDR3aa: CASSPNRRVGYTF
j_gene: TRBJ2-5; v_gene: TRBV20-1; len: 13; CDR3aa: CSAIGAEKETQYF
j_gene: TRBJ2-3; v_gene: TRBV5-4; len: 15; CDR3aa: CASSLDGTGTDTQYF
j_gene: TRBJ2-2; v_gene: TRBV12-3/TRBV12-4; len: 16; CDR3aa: CASSPRTSGGNGELFF
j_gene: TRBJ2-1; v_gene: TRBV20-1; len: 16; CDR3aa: CSAKRLSSVRSQRQFF
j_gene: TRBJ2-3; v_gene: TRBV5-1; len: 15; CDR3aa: CASSSGTQGADTQYF
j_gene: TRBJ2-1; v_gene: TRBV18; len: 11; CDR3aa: CASSPAGEQFF
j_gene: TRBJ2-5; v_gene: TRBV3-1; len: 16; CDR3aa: CASSYWTSGVQETQYF
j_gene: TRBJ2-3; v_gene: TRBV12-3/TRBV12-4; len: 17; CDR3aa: CASSPIQGRRSTDTQYF
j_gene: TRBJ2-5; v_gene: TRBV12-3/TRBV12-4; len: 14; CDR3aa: CASRRTGRGETQYF
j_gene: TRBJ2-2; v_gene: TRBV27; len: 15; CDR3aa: CASSLATRGTGELFF
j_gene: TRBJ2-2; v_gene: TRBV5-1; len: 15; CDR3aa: CACIPGQGHTGELFF
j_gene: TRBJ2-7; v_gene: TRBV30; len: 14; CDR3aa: CAWKPGTQQYEQYF
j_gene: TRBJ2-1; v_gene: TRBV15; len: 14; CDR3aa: CATSPREEYNEQFF
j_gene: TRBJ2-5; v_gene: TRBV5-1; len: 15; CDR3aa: CASSLMRAGGETQYF